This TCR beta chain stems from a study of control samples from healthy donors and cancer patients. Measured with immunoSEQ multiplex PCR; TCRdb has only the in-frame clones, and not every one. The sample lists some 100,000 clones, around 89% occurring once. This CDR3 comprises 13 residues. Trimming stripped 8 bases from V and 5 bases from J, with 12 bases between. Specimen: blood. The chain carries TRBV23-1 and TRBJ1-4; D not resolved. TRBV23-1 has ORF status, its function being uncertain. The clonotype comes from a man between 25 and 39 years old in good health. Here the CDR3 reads CASVPRLNEKLFF. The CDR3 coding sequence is TGCGCCAGCGTCCCCCGGCTAAATGAAAAACTGTTTTTT.